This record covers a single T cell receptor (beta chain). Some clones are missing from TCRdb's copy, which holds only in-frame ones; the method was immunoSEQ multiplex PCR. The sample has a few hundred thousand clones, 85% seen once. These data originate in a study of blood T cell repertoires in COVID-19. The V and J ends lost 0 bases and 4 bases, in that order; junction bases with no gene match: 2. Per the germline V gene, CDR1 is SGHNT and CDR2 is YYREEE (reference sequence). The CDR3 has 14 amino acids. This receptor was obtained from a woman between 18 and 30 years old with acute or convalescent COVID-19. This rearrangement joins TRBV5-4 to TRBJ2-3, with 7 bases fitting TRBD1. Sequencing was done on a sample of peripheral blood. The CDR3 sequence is CASSLEGGADTQYF. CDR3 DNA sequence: TGTGCCAGCAGCTTGGAAGGGGGCGCAGATACGCAGTATTTT.